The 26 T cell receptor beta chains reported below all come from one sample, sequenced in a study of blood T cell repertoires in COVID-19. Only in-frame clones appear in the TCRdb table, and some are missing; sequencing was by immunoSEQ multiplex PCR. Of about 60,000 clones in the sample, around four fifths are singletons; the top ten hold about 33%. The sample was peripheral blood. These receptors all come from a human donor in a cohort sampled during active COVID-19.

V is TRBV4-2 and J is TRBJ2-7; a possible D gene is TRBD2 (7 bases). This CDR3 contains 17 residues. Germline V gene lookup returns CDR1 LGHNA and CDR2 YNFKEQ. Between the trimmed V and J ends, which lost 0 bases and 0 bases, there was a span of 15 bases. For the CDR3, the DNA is TGTGCCAGCAGCCAAGATGGGGGGGCCTATACCTCCTACGAGCAGTACTTC. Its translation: CASSQDGGAYTSYEQYF.

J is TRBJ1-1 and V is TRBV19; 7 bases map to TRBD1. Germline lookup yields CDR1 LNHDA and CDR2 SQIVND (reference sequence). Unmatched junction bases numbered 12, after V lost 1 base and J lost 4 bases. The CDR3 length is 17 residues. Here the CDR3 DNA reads TGTGCCAGTAGTATAGGGGTTCAGGGGGTATGGACCACTGAAGCTTTCTTT. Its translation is CASSIGVQGVWTTEAFF.

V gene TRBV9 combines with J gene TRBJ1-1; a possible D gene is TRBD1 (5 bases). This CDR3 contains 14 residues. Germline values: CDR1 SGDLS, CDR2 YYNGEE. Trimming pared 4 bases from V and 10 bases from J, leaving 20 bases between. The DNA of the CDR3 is TGTGCCAGCAGCCCTCAAGGCGGGGGTGAGGGAGCTTTCTTT. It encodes CASSPQGGGEGAFF.

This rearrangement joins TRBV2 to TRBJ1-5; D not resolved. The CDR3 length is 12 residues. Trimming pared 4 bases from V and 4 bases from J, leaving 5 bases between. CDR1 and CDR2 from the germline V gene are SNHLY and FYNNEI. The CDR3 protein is CASSVSNQPQHF. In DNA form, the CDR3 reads TGTGCCAGCAGTGTCAGTAATCAGCCCCAGCATTTT.

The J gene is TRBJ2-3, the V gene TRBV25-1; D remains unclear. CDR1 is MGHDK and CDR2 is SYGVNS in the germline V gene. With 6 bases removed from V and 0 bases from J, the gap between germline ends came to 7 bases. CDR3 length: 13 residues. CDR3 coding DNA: TGTGCCAGCAGACAGTCCAGCACAGATACGCAGTATTTT. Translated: CASRQSSTDTQYF.

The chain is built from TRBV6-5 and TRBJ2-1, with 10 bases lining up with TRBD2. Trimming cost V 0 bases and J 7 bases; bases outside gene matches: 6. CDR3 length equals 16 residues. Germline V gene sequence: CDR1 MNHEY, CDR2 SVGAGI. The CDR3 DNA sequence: TGTGCCAGCAGTTACTCAAGCGGGGGGGCGAGGAATGAGCAGTTCTTC. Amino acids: CASSYSSGGARNEQFF.

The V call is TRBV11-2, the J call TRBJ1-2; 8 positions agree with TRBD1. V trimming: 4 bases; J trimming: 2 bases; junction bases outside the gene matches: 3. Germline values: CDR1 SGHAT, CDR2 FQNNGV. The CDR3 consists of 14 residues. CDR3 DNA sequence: TGTGCCAGCAGCTCAGGACAGGGAAACTATGGCTACACCTTC. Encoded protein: CASSSGQGNYGYTF. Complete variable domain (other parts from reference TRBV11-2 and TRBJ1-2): EAGVAQSPRYKIIEKRQSVAFWCNPISGHATLYWYQQILGQGPKLLIQFQNNGVVDDSQLPKDRFSAERLKGVDSTLKIQPAKLEDSAVYLCASSSGQGNYGYTFGSGTRLTVV.

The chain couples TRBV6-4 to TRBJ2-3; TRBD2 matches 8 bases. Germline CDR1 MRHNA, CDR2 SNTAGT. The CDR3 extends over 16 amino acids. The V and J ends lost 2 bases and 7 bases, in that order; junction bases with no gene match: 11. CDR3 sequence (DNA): TGTGCCAGCAGTGACGTTGTAGCGGGGTCCTCGCATACGCAGTATTTT. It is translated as CASSDVVAGSSHTQYF.

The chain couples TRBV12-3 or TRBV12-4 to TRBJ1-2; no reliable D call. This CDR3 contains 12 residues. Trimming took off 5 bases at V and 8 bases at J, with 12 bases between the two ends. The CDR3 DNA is TGTGCCAGCAGTCCTCGAGGGTACGGCTACACCTTC. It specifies CASSPRGYGYTF.

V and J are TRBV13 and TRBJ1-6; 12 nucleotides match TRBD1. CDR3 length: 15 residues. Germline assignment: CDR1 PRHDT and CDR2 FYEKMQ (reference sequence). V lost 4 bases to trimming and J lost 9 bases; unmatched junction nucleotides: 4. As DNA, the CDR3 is TGTGCCAGCAGCTCGGGACAGGGGGCGGGTTCACCCCTCCACTTT. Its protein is CASSSGQGAGSPLHF. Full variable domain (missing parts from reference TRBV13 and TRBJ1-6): AAGVIQSPRHLIKEKRETATLKCYPIPRHDTVYWYQQGPGQDPQFLISFYEKMQSDKGSIPDRFSAQQFSDYHSELNMSSLELGDSALYFCASSSGQGAGSPLHFGNGTRLTVT.

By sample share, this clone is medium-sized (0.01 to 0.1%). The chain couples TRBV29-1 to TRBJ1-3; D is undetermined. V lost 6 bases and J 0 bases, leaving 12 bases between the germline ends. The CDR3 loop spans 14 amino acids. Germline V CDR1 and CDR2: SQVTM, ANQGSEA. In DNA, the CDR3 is TGCAGCGTGTCTACAGAGAGCTCTGGAAACACCATATATTTT. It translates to CSVSTESSGNTIYF.

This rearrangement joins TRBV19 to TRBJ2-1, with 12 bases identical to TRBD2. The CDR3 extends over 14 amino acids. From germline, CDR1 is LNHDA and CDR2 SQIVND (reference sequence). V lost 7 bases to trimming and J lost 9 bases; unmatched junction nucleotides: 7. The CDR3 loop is CASTLAGGQLEQFF. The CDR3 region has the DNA TGTGCCAGTACCCTAGCGGGGGGGCAGCTTGAGCAGTTCTTC.

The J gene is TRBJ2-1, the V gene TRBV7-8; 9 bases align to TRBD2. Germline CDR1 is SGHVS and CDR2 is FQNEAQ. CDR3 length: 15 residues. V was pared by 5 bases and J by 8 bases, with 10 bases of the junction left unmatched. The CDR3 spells CASSINRGRAHEQFF. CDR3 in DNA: TGTGCCAGCAGCATTAATCGCGGGAGGGCCCATGAGCAGTTCTTC.

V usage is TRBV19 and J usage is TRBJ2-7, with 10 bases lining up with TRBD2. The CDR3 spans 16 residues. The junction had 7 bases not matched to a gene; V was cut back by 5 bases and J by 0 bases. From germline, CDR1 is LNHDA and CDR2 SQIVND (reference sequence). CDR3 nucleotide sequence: TGTGCCAGTAGTGTCGCTAGCGGGGGAAGCTCCTACGAGCAGTACTTC. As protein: CASSVASGGSSYEQYF.

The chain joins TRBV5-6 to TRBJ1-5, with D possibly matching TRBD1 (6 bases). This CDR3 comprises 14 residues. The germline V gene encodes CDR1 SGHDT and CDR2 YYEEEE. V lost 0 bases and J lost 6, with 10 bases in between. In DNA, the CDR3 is TGTGCCAGCAGCTTGGTTTCAGGGGTTCAGCCCCAGCATTTT. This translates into CASSLVSGVQPQHF. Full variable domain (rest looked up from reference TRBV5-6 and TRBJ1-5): DAGVTQSPTHLIKTRGQQVTLRCSPKSGHDTVSWYQQALGQGPQFIFQYYEEEERQRGNFPDRFSGHQFPNYSSELNVNALLLGDSALYLCASSLVSGVQPQHFGDGTRLSIL.

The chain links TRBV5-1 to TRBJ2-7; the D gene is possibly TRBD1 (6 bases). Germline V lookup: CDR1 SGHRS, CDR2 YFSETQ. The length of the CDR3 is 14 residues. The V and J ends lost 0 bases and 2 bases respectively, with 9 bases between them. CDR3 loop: CASSLDRVAYEQYF. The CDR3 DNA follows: TGCGCCAGCAGCTTGGACAGGGTCGCCTACGAGCAGTACTTC.

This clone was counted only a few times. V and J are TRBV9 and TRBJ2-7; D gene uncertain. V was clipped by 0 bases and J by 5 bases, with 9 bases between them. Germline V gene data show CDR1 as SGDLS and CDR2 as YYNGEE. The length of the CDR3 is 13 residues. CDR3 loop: CASSVGSRDEQYF. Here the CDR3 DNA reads TGTGCCAGCAGCGTAGGGTCTAGAGACGAGCAGTACTTC.

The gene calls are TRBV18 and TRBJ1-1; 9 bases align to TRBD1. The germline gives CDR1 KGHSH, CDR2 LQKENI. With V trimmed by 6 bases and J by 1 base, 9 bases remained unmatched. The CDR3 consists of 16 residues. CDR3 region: CASSPGQGVWNTEAFF. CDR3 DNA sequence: TGTGCCAGCTCGCCGGGACAGGGAGTATGGAACACTGAAGCTTTCTTT.

The CDR3 nucleotides read TGTGCCAGTAGTATAAGGAGTTCCGAGCAGTACTTC. Protein product: CASSIRSSEQYF. The rearrangement links TRBV19 to TRBJ2-7; D unclear. Germline CDR1 reads LNHDA; CDR2 reads SQIVND (reference sequence). The CDR3 consists of 12 residues. Trimming removed 2 bases from V and 6 bases from J, with 8 bases in between.

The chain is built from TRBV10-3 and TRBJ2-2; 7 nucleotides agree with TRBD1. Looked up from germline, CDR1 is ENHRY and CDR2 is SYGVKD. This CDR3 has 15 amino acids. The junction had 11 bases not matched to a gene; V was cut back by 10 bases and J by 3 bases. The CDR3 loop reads CATRQGVSDTGELFF. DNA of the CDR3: TGTGCCACCCGACAGGGAGTATCCGACACCGGGGAGCTGTTTTTT.

CDR3 nucleotide sequence: TGTGCCAGCACCAACAGGGGAAGTGGCAATACGCAGTATTTT. This translates into CASTNRGSGNTQYF. The rearrangement links TRBV6-5 to TRBJ2-3; 7 bases match TRBD1. Germline CDR1 reads MNHEY; CDR2 reads SVGAGI. The CDR3 length is 14 residues. The ends lost 7 bases at V and 7 bases at J; junction bases unmatched: 11.

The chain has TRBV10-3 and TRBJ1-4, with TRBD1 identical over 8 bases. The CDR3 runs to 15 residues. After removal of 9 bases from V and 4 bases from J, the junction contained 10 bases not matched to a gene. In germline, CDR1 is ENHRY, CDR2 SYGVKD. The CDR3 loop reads CAISGGAGRNEKLFF. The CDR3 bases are TGTGCCATATCAGGGGGCGCAGGTCGTAATGAAAAACTGTTTTTT.

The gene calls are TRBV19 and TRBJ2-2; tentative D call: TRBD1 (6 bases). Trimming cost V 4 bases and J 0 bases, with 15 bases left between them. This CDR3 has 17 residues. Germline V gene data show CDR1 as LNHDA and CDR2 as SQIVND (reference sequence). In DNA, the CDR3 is TGTGCCAGTAGTACCGGATTGGACAGAACGAACACCGGGGAGCTGTTTTTT. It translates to CASSTGLDRTNTGELFF.

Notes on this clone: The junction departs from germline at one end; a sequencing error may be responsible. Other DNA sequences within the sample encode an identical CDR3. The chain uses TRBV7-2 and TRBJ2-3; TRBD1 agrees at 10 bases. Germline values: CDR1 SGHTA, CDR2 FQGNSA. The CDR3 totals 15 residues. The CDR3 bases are TGTGCTAGCAGCTCGGGACAGGGGAGCACAGATACGCAGTATTTT. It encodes CASSSGQGSTDTQYF.

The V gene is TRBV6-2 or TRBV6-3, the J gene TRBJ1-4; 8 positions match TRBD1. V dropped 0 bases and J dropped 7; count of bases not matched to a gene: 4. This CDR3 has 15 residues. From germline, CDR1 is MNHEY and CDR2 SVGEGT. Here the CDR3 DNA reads TGTGCCAGCAGTTACTCGAGAGACAGGGGTGAAAAACTGTTTTTT. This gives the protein CASSYSRDRGEKLFF.

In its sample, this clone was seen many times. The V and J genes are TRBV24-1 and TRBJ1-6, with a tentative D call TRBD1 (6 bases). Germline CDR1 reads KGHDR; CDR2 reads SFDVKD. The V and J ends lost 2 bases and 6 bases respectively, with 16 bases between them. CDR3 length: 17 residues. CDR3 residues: CATSDSDWGPFNSPLHF. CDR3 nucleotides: TGTGCCACCAGTGATTCGGACTGGGGGCCCTTTAATTCACCCCTCCACTTT.